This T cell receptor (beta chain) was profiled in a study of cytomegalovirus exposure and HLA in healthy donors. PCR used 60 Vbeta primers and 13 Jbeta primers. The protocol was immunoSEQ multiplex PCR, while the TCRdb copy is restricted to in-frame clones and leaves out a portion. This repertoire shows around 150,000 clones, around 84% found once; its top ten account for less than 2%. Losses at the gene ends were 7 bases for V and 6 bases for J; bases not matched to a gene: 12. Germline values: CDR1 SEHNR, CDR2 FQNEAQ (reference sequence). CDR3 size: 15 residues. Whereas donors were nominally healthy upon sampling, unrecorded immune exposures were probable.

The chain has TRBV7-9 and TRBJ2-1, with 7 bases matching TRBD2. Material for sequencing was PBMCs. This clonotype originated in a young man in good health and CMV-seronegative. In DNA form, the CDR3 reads TGTGCCAGCATTACAGGACTAGGCCGGCCCAATGAGCAGTTCTTC. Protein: CASITGLGRPNEQFF.